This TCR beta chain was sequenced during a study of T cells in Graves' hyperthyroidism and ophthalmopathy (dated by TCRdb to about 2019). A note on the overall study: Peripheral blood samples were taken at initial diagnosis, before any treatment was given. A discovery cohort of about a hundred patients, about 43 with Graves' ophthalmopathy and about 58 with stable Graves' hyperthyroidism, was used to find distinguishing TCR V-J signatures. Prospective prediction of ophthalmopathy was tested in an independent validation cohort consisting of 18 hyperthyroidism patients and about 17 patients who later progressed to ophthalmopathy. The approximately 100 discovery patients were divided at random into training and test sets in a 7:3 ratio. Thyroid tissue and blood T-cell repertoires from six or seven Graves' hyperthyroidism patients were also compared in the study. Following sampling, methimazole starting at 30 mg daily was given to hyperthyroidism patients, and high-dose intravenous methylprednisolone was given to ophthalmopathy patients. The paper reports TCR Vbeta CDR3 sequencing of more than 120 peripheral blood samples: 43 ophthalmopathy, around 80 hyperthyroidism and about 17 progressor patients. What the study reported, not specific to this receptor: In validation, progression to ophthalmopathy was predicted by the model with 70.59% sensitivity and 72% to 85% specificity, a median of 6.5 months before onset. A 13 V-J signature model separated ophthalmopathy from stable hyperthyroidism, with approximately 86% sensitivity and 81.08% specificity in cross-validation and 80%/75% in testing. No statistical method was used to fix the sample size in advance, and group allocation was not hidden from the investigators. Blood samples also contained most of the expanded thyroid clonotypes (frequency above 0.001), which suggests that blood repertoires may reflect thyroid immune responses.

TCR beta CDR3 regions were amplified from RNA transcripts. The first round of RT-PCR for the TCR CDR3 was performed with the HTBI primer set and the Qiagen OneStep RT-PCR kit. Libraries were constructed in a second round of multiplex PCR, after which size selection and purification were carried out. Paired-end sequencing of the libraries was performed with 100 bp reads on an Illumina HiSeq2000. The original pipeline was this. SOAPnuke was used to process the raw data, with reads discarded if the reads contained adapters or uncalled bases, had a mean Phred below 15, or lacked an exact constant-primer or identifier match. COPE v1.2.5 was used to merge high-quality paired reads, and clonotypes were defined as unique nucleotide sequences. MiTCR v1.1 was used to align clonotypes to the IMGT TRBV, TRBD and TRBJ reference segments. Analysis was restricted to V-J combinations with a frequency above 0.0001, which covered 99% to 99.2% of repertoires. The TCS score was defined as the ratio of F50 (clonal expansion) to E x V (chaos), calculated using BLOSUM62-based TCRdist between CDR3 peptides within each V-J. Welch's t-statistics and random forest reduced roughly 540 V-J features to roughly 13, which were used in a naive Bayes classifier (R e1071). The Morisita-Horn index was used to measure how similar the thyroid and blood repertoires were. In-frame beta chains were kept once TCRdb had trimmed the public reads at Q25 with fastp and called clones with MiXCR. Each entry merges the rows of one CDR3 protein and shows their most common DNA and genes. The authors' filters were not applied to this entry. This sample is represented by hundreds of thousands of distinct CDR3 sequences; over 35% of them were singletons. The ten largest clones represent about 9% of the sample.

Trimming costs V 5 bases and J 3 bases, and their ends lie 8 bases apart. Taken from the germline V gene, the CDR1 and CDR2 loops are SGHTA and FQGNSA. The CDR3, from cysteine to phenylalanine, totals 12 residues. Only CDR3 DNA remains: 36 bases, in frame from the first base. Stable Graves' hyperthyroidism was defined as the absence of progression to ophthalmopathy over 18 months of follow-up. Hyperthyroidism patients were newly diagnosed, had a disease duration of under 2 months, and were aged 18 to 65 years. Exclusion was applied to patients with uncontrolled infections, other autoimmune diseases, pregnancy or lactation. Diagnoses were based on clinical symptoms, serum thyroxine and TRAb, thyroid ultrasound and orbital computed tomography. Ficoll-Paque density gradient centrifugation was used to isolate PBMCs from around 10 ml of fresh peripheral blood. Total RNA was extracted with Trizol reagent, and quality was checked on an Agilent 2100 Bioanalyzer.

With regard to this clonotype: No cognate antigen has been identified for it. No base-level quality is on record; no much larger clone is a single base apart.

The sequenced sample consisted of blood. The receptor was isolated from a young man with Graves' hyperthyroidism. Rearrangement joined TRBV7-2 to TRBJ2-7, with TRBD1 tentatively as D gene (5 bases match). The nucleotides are TGTGCCAGCAGCGACAGCTACTACGAGCAGTACTTC. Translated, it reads CASSDSYYEQYF.